A single sample gave rise to the 24 T cell receptor beta chains below, sequenced in a study of Ad26.COV2.S vaccination and SARS-CoV-2 variants. Sample treatment: approximately 18 received Ad26.COV2.S at low or high dose, single or two shots; about 5 received placebo; per-sample allocation not given. All samples were drawn on day 63, counting from the first vaccine or placebo injection. Generated by immunoSEQ multiplex PCR, the TCRdb table keeps only in-frame clones and is missing some. This sample yields roughly 700,000 clones, of which more than 70% are seen a single time; approximately 1.5% belongs to the top ten. The sequencing used peripheral blood, collected in a trial of Ad26.COV2.S vaccine versus placebo. The receptors shown here come from a person between 18 and 65 years old who received the Ad26.COV2.S COVID-19 vaccine or a placebo.

The chain employs TRBV4-3 and TRBJ1-1; D unclear. CDR3 size: 14 residues. V lost 0 bases, J lost 8 bases, and 13 bases lay in between. CDR1 is LGHNA, CDR2 YSLEER, per germline. The CDR3 here is CASSQDWAGQEAFF. In DNA, the CDR3 is TGCGCCAGCAGCCAAGACTGGGCAGGCCAGGAAGCTTTCTTT.

The chain is built from TRBV30 and TRBJ1-2; no firm D call. Germline values: CDR1 GTSNPN, CDR2 SVGIG (reference sequence). There are 13 residues in the CDR3. Trimming took off 2 bases at V and 2 bases at J, with 9 bases between the two ends. CDR3 sequence: CAWSTRENYGYTF. CDR3 in DNA: TGTGCCTGGAGTACTAGGGAAAACTATGGCTACACCTTC.

The chain couples TRBV7-3 to TRBJ1-4; maybe TRBD1 (6 bases). Per the germline V gene, CDR1 is SGHTA and CDR2 is FQGTGA. V lost 0 bases and J 3 bases, leaving 8 bases between the germline ends. This CDR3 is 15 amino acids long. CDR3 in DNA: TGTGCCAGCAGCTTAACAGGGGGAGCTAATGAAAAACTGTTTTTT. This codes for CASSLTGGANEKLFF. Full variable domain (remainder filled in from reference TRBV7-3 and TRBJ1-4): GAGVSQTPSNKVTEKGKYVELRCDPISGHTALYWYRQSLGQGPEFLIYFQGTGAADDSGLPNDRFFAVRPEGSVSTLKIQRTERGDSAVYLCASSLTGGANEKLFFGSGTQLSVL.

The chain combines TRBV18 with TRBJ2-1, with D perhaps given as TRBD1 or TRBD2 (5 bases each). V gave up 3 bases and J gave up 2 bases, with 14 bases separating them. This CDR3 region has 16 residues. The germline V gene has CDR1 KGHSH and CDR2 LQKENI. The CDR3 region is CASSPGRQTTYNEQFF. CDR3 coding DNA: TGTGCCAGCTCACCGGGACGCCAAACGACCTACAATGAGCAGTTCTTC.

This clone appeared once. V gene TRBV15 combines with J gene TRBJ2-7; D possibly uses TRBD1 or TRBD2 (6 bases each). Deletions cut 0 bases from V and 6 bases from J, with 15 bases between. Germline CDR1 LNHNV, CDR2 YYDKDF (reference sequence). The CDR3 loop spans 15 amino acids. The CDR3 DNA follows: TGTGCCACCAGCAGAGATTTGCACAGGGAGGCCGAGCAGTACTTC. It encodes CATSRDLHREAEQYF.

The V and J genes are TRBV4-1 and TRBJ2-7, with D unresolved. This CDR3 is built from 13 residues. With 0 bases removed from V and 7 bases from J, the gap between germline ends came to 10 bases. Germline V CDR1 and CDR2: MGHRA, YSYEKL. Here the CDR3 DNA reads TGCGCCAGCAGCCAAGATGCGGTGGCGGAGCAGTACTTC. Amino acids: CASSQDAVAEQYF.

Note on this clone: This sample also contains other DNA sequences that code for the same CDR3. The chain has TRBV20-1 and TRBJ2-1; the D is unclear. In germline, CDR1 is DFQATT, CDR2 SNEGSKA (reference sequence). The CDR3 has 12 residues. Trimming stripped 3 bases from V and 1 base from J, with 4 bases between. CDR3 sequence (DNA): TGCAGTGCTAGTAGATCCTACAATGAGCAGTTCTTC. It encodes CSASRSYNEQFF.

The chain uses TRBV3-1 (or the pseudogene TRBV3-2) and TRBJ2-7; possibly TRBD2 for D (5 bases). Per the germline V gene, CDR1 is LGHDT and CDR2 is YNNKEL (reference sequence). The CDR3 loop spans 17 amino acids. Trimming removed 0 bases from V and 6 bases from J, with 21 bases in between. The CDR3 region is CASSQDGVHLPPCEQYF. The CDR3 DNA reads as TGTGCCAGCAGCCAAGACGGGGTTCACCTTCCACCTTGCGAGCAGTACTTC.

This clone was counted once. J is TRBJ2-1 and V is TRBV19; 14 bases fit TRBD2. The germline V gene encodes CDR1 LNHDA and CDR2 SQIVND (reference sequence). The V segment lost 5 bases and the J segment 2 bases; nucleotides outside the gene matches: 2. The CDR3 contains 16 residues. CDR3 loop: CASSRTSGRPYNEQFF. In DNA, the CDR3 is TGTGCCAGTAGTCGGACTAGCGGGAGGCCCTACAATGAGCAGTTCTTC.

This clone was recorded once. The chain couples TRBV6-6 to TRBJ2-2; 9 nucleotides line up with TRBD2. Germline V gives CDR1 MNHNY, CDR2 SVGAGI (reference sequence). This CDR3 comprises 14 residues. J lost 4 bases, V lost 4 bases, and 1 base had no gene match. In DNA, the CDR3 is TGTGCCAGCAGTTCACTAGCGGGCACCGGGGAGCTGTTTTTT. Translating it yields CASSSLAGTGELFF.

This clone was seen a single time. The chain combines TRBV12-3 or TRBV12-4 with TRBJ2-1; D unclear. V lost 3 bases to trimming and J lost 8 bases, with 11 bases between them. There are 13 residues in the CDR3. The chain's CDR3 is CASSLTPGYEQFF. In nucleotides, the CDR3 is TGTGCCAGCAGTTTGACCCCCGGGTATGAGCAGTTCTTC.

The CDR3 spells CASSQEGGGSGNTIYF. CDR3 sequence (DNA): TGTGCCAGCAGCCAAGAGGGGGGGGGCTCTGGAAACACCATATATTTT. The chain employs TRBV4-2 and TRBJ1-3; D is perhaps TRBD1 (5 bases). The germline V gene has CDR1 LGHNA and CDR2 YNFKEQ. The CDR3 consists of 16 residues. V lost 0 bases and J lost 0, with 9 bases in between.

CDR3 amino acids: CASSFGQGESEQYF. The CDR3 DNA reads as TGCGCCAGCAGCTTTGGGCAGGGGGAGAGCGAGCAGTACTTC. The chain has TRBV5-1 and TRBJ2-7; 7 bases align to TRBD1. Germline assignment: CDR1 SGHRS and CDR2 YFSETQ. The CDR3 covers 14 residues. Trimming took 2 bases from V and 6 from J; bases not matched to a gene: 8.

The chain employs TRBV10-3 and TRBJ2-1; D is ambiguous. Germline CDR1 ENHRY, CDR2 SYGVKD. Trimming cost V 6 bases and J 0 bases, with 6 bases left between them. The CDR3 consists of 13 residues. The CDR3 DNA follows: TGTGCCATCAGGCCGGTCTCCTACAATGAGCAGTTCTTC. As protein: CAIRPVSYNEQFF.

The V and J genes are TRBV27 and TRBJ1-5; no clear D. The CDR3 is made up of 14 amino acids. Trimming took off 5 bases at V and 3 bases at J, with 11 bases between the two ends. The germline V gene has CDR1 MNHEY and CDR2 SMNVEV (reference sequence). In DNA form, the CDR3 reads TGTGCCAGCAGTCCTCAGACCCTCAATCAGCCCCAGCATTTT. Its protein product is CASSPQTLNQPQHF.

This clone was seen only a few times. V gene TRBV7-9 combines with J gene TRBJ2-7; either TRBD1 or TRBD2 may fit D (5 bases each). The V gene lost 3 bases and the J gene lost 0 bases, with 15 bases spanning the gap. Germline CDR1 is SEHNR and CDR2 is FQNEAQ (reference sequence). The CDR3 length is 16 residues. The CDR3 region has the DNA TGTGCCAGCAGCTTGCTTTGGGGGAGCCCCTCCTACGAGCAGTACTTC. It yields the protein CASSLLWGSPSYEQYF.

In its sample, this clone was seen once. The CDR3 loop is CASSQAQGGADTQYF. Written as DNA, the CDR3 is TGCGCCAGCAGCCAAGCGCAGGGCGGGGCAGATACGCAGTATTTT. The chain recombines TRBV4-3 with TRBJ2-3; TRBD2 is a possible D gene (6 bases). The CDR3 is 15 residues long. Trimming removed 1 base at V and 4 bases at J, with 12 bases between. Germline V gives CDR1 LGHNA, CDR2 YSLEER.

Comments on this clone: The sample holds other DNA sequences that translate to the same CDR3. The V gene is TRBV15, the J gene TRBJ2-7, with 7 bases aligning to TRBD1. This CDR3 has 15 residues. Germline lookup yields CDR1 LNHNV and CDR2 YYDKDF (reference sequence). With 0 bases clipped from V and 4 bases from J, the junction kept 6 bases outside the gene matches. CDR3 region: CATSRDPGTAYEQYF. The DNA for the CDR3 is TGTGCCACCAGCAGAGACCCCGGGACAGCTTACGAGCAGTACTTC.

CDR3 amino acids: CASSQEQYTEAFF. The CDR3 DNA is TGTGCCAGCAGCCAAGAACAGTACACTGAAGCTTTCTTT. The V gene is TRBV14, the J gene TRBJ1-1; unclear D gene. The CDR3 sequence is 13 residues long. V was pared by 0 bases and J by 3 bases, with 5 bases between. CDR1 is SGHDN and CDR2 is FVKESK in the germline V gene.

This clone showed up just once. The genes are TRBV19 and TRBJ2-7; D is perhaps TRBD2 (5 bases). V lost 3 bases and J lost 2, with 14 bases in between. Germline V lookup: CDR1 LNHDA, CDR2 SQIVND (reference sequence). The CDR3 has 15 residues. The CDR3 spells CASSIGERPAYEQYF. CDR3 coding DNA: TGTGCCAGTAGTATCGGGGAAAGGCCCGCCTACGAGCAGTACTTC.

This sequence joins TRBV19 and TRBJ1-2; D possibly corresponds to TRBD1 (6 bases). This CDR3 contains 14 residues. Germline loops: CDR1 LNHDA, CDR2 SQIVND (reference sequence). The ends were cut back, 7 bases at V and 3 bases at J, with 15 bases in the middle. CDR3 amino acids: CASTPPAGDYGYTF. CDR3 bases: TGTGCCAGTACCCCCCCGGCAGGGGACTATGGCTACACCTTC.

The chain has TRBV30 and TRBJ1-3, with a tentative D call TRBD1 (5 bases). The germline CDR1 and CDR2 sequences are GTSNPN and SVGIG (reference sequence). The CDR3 consists of 13 residues. The V end lost 4 bases, the J end lost 2 bases, and 9 bases lay between the germline ends. CDR3 in amino acids: CAWTGQAGNTIYF. The CDR3 region has the DNA TGTGCCTGGACAGGGCAGGCTGGAAACACCATATATTTT. The full variable domain, completed using reference TRBV30 and TRBJ1-3, is SQTIHQWPATLVQPVGSPLSLECTVEGTSNPNLYWYRQAAGRGLQLLFYSVGIGQISSEVPQNLSASRPQDRQFILSSKKLLLSDSGFYLCAWTGQAGNTIYFGEGSWLTVV.

This chain links TRBV7-9 with TRBJ1-2; the D gene is possibly TRBD1 (5 bases). The CDR3 length is 15 residues. Germline V gene data show CDR1 as SEHNR and CDR2 as FQNEAQ (reference sequence). Trimming took off 4 bases at V and 8 bases at J, with 20 bases between the two ends. The CDR3 DNA reads as TGTGCCAGCAGCTACCGGGACGGATCGGAATGGGGCTACACCTTC. Translating it yields CASSYRDGSEWGYTF.

This clone is a singleton in its sample. This chain uses TRBV18 with TRBJ1-2, with 10 bases that match TRBD1. CDR1 and CDR2 (germline): KGHSH, LQKENI. Losses at the gene ends were 4 bases for V and 3 bases for J; bases not matched to a gene: 2. The CDR3 is made up of 14 amino acids. CDR3 in DNA: TGTGCCAGCTCACTCGGACAGGGGGACTATGGCTACACCTTC. Translating gives CASSLGQGDYGYTF.